This entry describes one T cell receptor beta chain. Germline V gene data show CDR1 as LGHNA and CDR2 as YSLEER. CDR3 size: 16 residues. Trimming left V 1 base short and J 2 bases short, with 13 bases between. This entry comes from a study of radiation and T cells in renal cell carcinoma. Stated time point: baseline pretreatment blood. Treatment described: 15 Gy SBRT to primary tumor, nephrectomy 4 weeks later. Using immunoSEQ multiplex PCR, the repertoire was profiled, and TCRdb retains in-frame clones only, with some absent. In the table there are about 130,000 clones, approximately 78% of which are singletons.

The sample consisted of blood, taken from a patient whose treatment included radiotherapy and nephrectomy. This clonotype was obtained from a woman between 55 and 75 years old with renal cell carcinoma. This chain connects TRBV4-3 to TRBJ2-3; tentative D call: TRBD2 (6 bases). The CDR3 bases are TGCGCCAGCAGCCAAGGCTGGGCTAGCGCCACAGATACGCAGTATTTT. Translating gives CASSQGWASATDTQYF.